This T cell receptor beta chain was documented in a study of beta chain features in type 1 diabetes. In germline, CDR1 is SGHTA, CDR2 FQGTGA. The CDR3 is 17 residues long. Sequenced material consisted of expressed TCRB transcripts (all of the isolated RNA was reverse transcribed). Profiling relied on immunoSEQ multiplex PCR, and the TCRdb table lists in-frame clones only, not all of them. The table lists approximately 330,000 clones, roughly 11% of them singletons, with about 0.015% in the top ten. With regard to this clone: Its matching antigen is unknown. The junction departs from the called germline gene at one end, perhaps through a read error.

Study results and limitations: In every one of the four CD4+ subsets, TCRB CDR3s were moderately but significantly shorter in Type 1 diabetes patients. Naive, central memory and Treg TCRB repertoires seemed to resemble each other more closely in patients than they did in healthy donors.

Researchers reported sorting CD4+ naive, central memory, regulatory and stem cell-like memory cells via CD45RO/CCR7/CD25/CD127/CD95/CD27. This TCR was recovered from a woman aged 30 to 39 in good health. The chain couples TRBV7-3 to TRBJ2-6; no firm D call. Input material: naive CD4+ T cells from blood. CDR3 DNA: TGTGCCAGCAGTTTAAATGGTCCCAGAACTGGGGCCAACGTCCTGACTTTC. It is translated as CASSLNGPRTGANVLTF.